This T cell receptor beta chain was found in a study of cytomegalovirus exposure and HLA in healthy donors. Study details: The roughly 110 validation repertoires were produced on the same platform as the roughly 660 repertoires of the first cohort. This was reported in a later analysis.

Remarks on this clone: The antigen is undetermined.

Among the roughly 120 subjects of the validation cohort, separate from the approximately 670-subject first cohort, were the donors. Study results and limitations: In vitro confirmation showed three CMV-associated chains to be CMV antigen specific. The listing of roughly 160 TCR beta chains classed them as cytomegalovirus-associated.

The table came from immunoSEQ multiplex PCR; TCRdb's copy has only in-frame clones and leaves some out. The sample lists 150,000 to 200,000 clones; 84% were seen once. There are 14 residues in the CDR3. Unmatched junction bases numbered 5, after V lost 3 bases and J lost 7 bases. Germline V gene sequence: CDR1 SGHAT, CDR2 FQNNGV. The sample consisted of PBMCs. This TCR derives from a man aged 18 to 30 in good health and CMV-seropositive. The chain has TRBV11-2 and TRBJ1-4; 7 bases align to TRBD1. The CDR3 nucleotides read TGTGCCAGCAGCTTTAGGGGGCTGGGTGAAAAACTGTTTTTT. It specifies CASSFRGLGEKLFF.